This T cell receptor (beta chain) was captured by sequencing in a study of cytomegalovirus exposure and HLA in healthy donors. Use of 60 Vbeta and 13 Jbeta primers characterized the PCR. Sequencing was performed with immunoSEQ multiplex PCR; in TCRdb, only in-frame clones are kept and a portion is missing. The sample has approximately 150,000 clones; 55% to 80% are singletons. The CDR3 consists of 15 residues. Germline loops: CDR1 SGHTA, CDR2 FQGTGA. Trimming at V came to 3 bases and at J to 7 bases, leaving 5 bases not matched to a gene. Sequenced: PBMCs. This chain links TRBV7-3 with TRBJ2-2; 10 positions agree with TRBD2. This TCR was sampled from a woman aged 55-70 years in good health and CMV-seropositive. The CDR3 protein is CASSLAASGSGELFF. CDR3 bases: TGTGCCAGCAGCTTGGCCGCTAGCGGGAGCGGGGAGCTGTTTTTT.